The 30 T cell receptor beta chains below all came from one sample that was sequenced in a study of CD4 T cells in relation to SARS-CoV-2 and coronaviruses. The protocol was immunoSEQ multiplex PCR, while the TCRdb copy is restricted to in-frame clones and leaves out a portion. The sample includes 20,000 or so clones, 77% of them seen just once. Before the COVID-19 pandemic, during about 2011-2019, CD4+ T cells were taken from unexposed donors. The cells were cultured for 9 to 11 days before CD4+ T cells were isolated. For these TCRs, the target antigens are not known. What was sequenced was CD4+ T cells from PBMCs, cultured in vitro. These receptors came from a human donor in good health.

The CDR3 spells CASSVRTEQETQYF. The CDR3 DNA sequence: TGTGCCAGCAGCGTACGCACGGAACAAGAGACCCAGTACTTC. J is TRBJ2-5 and V is TRBV9; no clear D. Germline V gene sequence: CDR1 SGDLS, CDR2 YYNGEE. The CDR3 runs 14 residues. Trimming removed 1 base from V and 2 bases from J, with 9 bases in between.

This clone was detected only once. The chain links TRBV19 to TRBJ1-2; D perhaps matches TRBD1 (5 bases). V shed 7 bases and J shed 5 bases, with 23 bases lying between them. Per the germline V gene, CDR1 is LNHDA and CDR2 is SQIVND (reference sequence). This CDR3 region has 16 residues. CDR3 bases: TGTGCCAGTATCCACCTTCGGGGGACCCACATTTATGGCTACACCTTC. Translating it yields CASIHLRGTHIYGYTF.

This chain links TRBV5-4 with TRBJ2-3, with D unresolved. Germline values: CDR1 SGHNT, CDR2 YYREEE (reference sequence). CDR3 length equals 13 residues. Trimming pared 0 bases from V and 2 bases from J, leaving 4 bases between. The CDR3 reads CASSLVVTDTQYF. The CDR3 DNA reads TGTGCCAGCAGCTTGGTGGTCACAGATACGCAGTATTTT.

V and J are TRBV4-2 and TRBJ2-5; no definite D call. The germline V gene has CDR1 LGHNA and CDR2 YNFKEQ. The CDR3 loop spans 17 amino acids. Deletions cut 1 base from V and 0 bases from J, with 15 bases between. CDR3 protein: CASSQGGGTTNQETQYF. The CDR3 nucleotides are TGTGCCAGCAGCCAAGGAGGCGGAACCACTAACCAAGAGACCCAGTACTTC.

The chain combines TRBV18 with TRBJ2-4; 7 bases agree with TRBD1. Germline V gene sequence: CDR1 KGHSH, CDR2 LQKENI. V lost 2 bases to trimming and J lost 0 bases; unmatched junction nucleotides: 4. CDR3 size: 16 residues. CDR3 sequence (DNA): TGTGCCAGCTCACCAGGACAGGCAATAGCCAAAAACATTCAGTACTTC. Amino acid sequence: CASSPGQAIAKNIQYF.

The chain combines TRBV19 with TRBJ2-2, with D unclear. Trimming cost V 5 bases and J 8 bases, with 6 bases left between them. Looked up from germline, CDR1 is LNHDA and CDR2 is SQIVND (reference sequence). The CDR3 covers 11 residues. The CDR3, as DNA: TGTGCCAGTAGTCGGGCTGGGGAGCTGTTTTTT. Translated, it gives CASSRAGELFF. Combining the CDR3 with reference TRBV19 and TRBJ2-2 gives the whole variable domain DGGITQSPKYLFRKEGQNVTLSCEQNLNHDAMYWYRQDPGQGLRLIYYSQIVNDFQKGDIAEGYSVSREKKESFPLTVTSAQKNPTAFYLCASSRAGELFFGEGSRLTVL.

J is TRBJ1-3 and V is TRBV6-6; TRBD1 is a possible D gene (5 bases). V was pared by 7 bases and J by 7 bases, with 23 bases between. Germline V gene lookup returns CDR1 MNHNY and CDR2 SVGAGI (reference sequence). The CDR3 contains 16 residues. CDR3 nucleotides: TGTGCCAGCAAGGGGCCTAAGGGCTTTGGGCGGAACACCATATATTTT. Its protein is CASKGPKGFGRNTIYF.

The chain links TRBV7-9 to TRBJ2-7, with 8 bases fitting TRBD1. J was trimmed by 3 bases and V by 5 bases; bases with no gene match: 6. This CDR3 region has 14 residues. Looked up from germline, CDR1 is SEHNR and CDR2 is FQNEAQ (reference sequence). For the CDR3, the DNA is TGTGCCAGCAGCGTCGGGACAGGAGTCTACGAGCAGTACTTC. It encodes CASSVGTGVYEQYF.

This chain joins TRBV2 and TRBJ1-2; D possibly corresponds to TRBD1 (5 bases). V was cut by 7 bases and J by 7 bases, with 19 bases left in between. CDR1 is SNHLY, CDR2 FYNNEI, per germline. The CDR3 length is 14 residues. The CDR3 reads CASKTGAILGGYTF. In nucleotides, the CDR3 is TGTGCCAGCAAGACCGGGGCCATCCTAGGTGGCTACACCTTC. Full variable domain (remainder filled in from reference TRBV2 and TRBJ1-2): EPEVTQTPSHQVTQMGQEVILRCVPISNHLYFYWYRQILGQKVEFLVSFYNNEISEKSEIFDDQFSVERPDGSNFTLKIRSTKLEDSAMYFCASKTGAILGGYTFGSGTRLTVV.

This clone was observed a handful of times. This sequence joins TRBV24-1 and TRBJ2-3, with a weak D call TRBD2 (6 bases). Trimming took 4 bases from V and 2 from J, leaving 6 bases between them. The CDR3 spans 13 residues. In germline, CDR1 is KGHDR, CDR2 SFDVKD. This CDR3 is CATSEDYTDTQYF. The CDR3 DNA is TGTGCCACCAGTGAGGACTACACAGATACGCAGTATTTT.

CDR3 coding DNA: TGTGCCAGTAGAAAAGGACTAGCGGGAGAGACCTACGAGCAGTACTTC. It yields the protein CASRKGLAGETYEQYF. The chain uses TRBV19 and TRBJ2-7; 13 bases line up with TRBD2. The V segment lost 6 bases and the J segment 2 bases; nucleotides outside the gene matches: 7. This CDR3 spans 16 amino acids. Germline values: CDR1 LNHDA, CDR2 SQIVND (reference sequence).

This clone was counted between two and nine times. The CDR3 DNA sequence: TGTGCCAGCAGCCGATACGATAGCAATCAGCCCCAGCATTTT. Amino acids: CASSRYDSNQPQHF. The rearrangement links TRBV27 to TRBJ1-5, with D unresolved. Germline V gene sequence: CDR1 MNHEY, CDR2 SMNVEV (reference sequence). Trimming shortened V by 6 bases and J by 0 bases, and 9 bases separated the two germline ends. This CDR3 has 14 residues.

CDR3 loop: CASSQIQALGEQYF. The DNA for the CDR3 is TGTGCCAGCAGCCAAATACAGGCTCTGGGCGAGCAGTACTTC. This chain links TRBV3-1 (or the pseudogene TRBV3-2) with TRBJ2-7; tentative D call: TRBD1 (5 bases). The ends were cut back, 2 bases at V and 6 bases at J, with 14 bases in the middle. The CDR3 contains 14 residues. Looked up from germline, CDR1 is LGHDT and CDR2 is YNNKEL (reference sequence).

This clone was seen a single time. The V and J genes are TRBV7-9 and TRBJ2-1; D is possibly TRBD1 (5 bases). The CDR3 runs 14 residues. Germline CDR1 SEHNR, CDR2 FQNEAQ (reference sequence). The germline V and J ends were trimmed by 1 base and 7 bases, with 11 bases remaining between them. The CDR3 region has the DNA TGTGCCAGCAGCTTAGGCAGGGCCGGGAATGAGCAGTTCTTC. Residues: CASSLGRAGNEQFF.

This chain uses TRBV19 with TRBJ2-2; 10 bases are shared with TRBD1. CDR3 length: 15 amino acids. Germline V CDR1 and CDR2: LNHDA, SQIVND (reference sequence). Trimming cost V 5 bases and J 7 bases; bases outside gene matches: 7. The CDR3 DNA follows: TGTGCCAGTAGTGATGACAGGGGGCACGGCGGGGAGCTGTTTTTT. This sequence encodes CASSDDRGHGGELFF.

In DNA form, the CDR3 reads TGCGCCAGCAGCTTGAACAACTACGAGCAGTACTTC. Encoded protein: CASSLNNYEQYF. The chain couples TRBV5-1 to TRBJ2-7; D ambiguous. The germline V and J ends were trimmed by 1 base and 3 bases, with 5 bases remaining between them. Germline lookup yields CDR1 SGHRS and CDR2 YFSETQ. The CDR3 is 12 residues long.

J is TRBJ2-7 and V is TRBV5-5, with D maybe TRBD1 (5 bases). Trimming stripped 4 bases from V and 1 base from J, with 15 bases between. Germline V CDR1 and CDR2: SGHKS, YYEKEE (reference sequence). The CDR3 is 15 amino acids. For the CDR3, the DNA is TGTGCCAGCAGCATACAGGCCAAGCAGTCCTACGAGCAGTACTTC. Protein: CASSIQAKQSYEQYF.

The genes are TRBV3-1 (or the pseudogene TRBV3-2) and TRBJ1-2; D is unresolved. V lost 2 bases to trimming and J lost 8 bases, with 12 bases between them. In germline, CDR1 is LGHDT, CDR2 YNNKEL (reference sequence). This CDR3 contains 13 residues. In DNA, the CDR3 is TGTGCCAGCAGCCAAATCGAGGGTTGGGGCTACACCTTC. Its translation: CASSQIEGWGYTF.

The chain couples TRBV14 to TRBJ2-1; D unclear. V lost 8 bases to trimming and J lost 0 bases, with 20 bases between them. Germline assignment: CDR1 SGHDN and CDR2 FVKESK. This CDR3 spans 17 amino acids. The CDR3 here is CASSPTLGGDSYNEQFF. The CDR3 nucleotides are TGTGCCAGCTCCCCCACCCTCGGTGGGGACTCCTACAATGAGCAGTTCTTC. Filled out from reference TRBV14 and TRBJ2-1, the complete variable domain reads EAGVTQFPSHSVIEKGQTVTLRCDPISGHDNLYWYRRVMGKEIKFLLHFVKESKQDESGMPNNRFLAERTGGTYSTLKVQPAELEDSGVYFCASSPTLGGDSYNEQFFGPGTRLTVL.

The CDR3 nucleotides read TGTGCCAGCAGCCGGGGACTAGCAAGCACAGATACGCAGTATTTT. It codes for CASSRGLASTDTQYF. V gene TRBV9 combines with J gene TRBJ2-3; 9 nucleotides line up with TRBD2. Germline V gives CDR1 SGDLS, CDR2 YYNGEE. The CDR3 is made up of 15 amino acids. The V gene end was trimmed by 4 bases and the J gene end by 0 bases; junction bases not matched to a gene: 3. Based on the CDR3 plus reference TRBV9 and TRBJ2-3, the full variable domain is DSGVTQTPKHLITATGQRVTLRCSPRSGDLSVYWYQQSLDQGLQFLIQYYNGEERAKGNILERFSAQQFPDLHSELNLSSLELGDSALYFCASSRGLASTDTQYFGPGTRLTVL.

CDR3 coding DNA: TGTGCCAGCAGCCAAGGACTGCCTCCGCGCTATGGCTACACCTTC. Protein: CASSQGLPPRYGYTF. The V call is TRBV3-1 (or the pseudogene TRBV3-2), the J call TRBJ1-2, with no clear D. Trimming left V 1 base short and J 4 bases short, with 13 bases between. The CDR3 has 15 amino acids. The germline V gene encodes CDR1 LGHDT and CDR2 YNNKEL (reference sequence).

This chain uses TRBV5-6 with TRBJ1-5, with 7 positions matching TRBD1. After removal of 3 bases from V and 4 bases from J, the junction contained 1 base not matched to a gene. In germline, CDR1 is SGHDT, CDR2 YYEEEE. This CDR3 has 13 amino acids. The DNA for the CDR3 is TGTGCCAGCAGCTGGGGACAGAATCAGCCCCAGCATTTT. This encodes CASSWGQNQPQHF.

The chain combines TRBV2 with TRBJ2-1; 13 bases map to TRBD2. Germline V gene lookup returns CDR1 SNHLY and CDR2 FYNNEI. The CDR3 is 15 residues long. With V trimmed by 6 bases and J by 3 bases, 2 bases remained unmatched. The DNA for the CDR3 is TGTGCCAGCAGCGGGACTAGCGGGAACTACAATGAGCAGTTCTTC. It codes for CASSGTSGNYNEQFF.

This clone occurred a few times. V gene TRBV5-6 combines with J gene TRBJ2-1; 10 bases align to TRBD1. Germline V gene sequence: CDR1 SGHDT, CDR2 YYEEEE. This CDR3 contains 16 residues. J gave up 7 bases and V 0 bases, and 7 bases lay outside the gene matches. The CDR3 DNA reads TGTGCCAGCAGCTTGGAAGCTGGACAGGGGGGTAATGAGCAGTTCTTC. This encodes CASSLEAGQGGNEQFF.

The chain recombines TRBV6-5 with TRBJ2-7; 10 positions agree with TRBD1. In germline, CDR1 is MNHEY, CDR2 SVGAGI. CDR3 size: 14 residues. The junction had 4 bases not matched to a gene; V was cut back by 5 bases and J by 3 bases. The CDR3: CASSPDRGNYEQYF. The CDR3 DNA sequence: TGTGCCAGCAGTCCGGACAGGGGGAACTACGAGCAGTACTTC.

The CDR3 sequence: CASSQDRTIRVYGYTF. The CDR3 coding sequence is TGTGCCAGCAGCCAAGATAGGACAATAAGGGTCTATGGCTACACCTTC. The chain links TRBV3-1 (or the pseudogene TRBV3-2) to TRBJ1-2; TRBD1 might be the D (5 bases). Between the trimmed V and J ends, which lost 0 bases and 4 bases, there was a span of 15 bases. In germline, CDR1 is LGHDT, CDR2 YNNKEL (reference sequence). The CDR3 consists of 16 residues.

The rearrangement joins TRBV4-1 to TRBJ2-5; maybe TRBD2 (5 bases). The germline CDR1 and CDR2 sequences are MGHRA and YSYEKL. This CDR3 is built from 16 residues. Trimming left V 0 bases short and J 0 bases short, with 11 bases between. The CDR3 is CASSQEGGQYQETQYF. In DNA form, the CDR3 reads TGCGCCAGCAGCCAAGAAGGCGGGCAGTACCAAGAGACCCAGTACTTC.

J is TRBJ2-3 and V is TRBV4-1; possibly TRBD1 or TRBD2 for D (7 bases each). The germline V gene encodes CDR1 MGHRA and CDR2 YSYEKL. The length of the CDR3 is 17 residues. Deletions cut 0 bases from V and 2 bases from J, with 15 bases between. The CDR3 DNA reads TGCGCCAGCAGCCAAGAGGGGAGGGACAGAGTCACAGATACGCAGTATTTT. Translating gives CASSQEGRDRVTDTQYF.

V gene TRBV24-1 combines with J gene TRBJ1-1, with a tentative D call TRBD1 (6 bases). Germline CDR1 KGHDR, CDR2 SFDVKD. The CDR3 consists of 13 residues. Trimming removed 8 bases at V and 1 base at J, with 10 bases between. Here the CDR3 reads CATNPRGNTEAFF. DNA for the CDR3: TGTGCCACCAATCCCAGGGGGAACACTGAAGCTTTCTTT.

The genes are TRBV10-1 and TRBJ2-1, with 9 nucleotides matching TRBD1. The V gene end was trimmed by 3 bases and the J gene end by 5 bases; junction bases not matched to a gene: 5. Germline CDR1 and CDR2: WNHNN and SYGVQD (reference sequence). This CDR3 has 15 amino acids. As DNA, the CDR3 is TGCGCCAGCAGTGACGCCGGGACAGGGCACAATGAGCAGTTCTTC. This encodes CASSDAGTGHNEQFF.